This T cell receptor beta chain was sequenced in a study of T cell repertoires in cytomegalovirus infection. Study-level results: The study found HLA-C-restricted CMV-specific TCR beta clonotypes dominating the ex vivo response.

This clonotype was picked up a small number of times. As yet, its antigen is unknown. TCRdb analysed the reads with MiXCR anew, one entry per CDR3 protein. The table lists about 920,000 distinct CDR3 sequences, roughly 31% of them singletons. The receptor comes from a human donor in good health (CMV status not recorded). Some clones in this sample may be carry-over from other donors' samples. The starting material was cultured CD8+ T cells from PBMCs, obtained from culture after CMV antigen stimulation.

CDR3 region: CASRPDRARGYTF. The DNA of the CDR3 is TGTGCCAGCAGACCAGACAGGGCTCGGGGCTACACCTTC. The rearrangement joins TRBV12-3 or TRBV12-4 to TRBJ1-2; 7 bases match TRBD1. Trimming took 6 bases from V and 8 from J; bases not matched to a gene: 9. This CDR3 has 13 residues.